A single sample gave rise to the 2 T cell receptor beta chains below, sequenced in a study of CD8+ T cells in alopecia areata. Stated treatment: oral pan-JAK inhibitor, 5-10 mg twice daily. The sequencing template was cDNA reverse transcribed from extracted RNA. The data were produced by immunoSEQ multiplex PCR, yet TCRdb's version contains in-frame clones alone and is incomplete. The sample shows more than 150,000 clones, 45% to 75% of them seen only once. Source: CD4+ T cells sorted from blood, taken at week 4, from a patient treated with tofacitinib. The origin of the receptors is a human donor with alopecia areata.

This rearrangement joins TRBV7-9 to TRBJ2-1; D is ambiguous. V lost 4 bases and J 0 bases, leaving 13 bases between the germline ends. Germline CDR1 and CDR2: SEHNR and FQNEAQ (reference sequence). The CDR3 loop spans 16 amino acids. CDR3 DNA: TGTGCCAGCAGCTCACCCCCGGCGAGCTCCTACAATGAGCAGTTCTTC. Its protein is CASSSPPASSYNEQFF.

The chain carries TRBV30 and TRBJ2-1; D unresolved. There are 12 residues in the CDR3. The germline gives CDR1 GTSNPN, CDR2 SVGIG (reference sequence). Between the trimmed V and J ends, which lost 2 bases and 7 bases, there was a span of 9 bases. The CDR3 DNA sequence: TGTGCCTGGAGTCGCCCCGGTAATGAGCAGTTCTTC. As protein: CAWSRPGNEQFF. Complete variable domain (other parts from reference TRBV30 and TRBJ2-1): SQTIHQWPATLVQPVGSPLSLECTVEGTSNPNLYWYRQAAGRGLQLLFYSVGIGQISSEVPQNLSASRPQDRQFILSSKKLLLSDSGFYLCAWSRPGNEQFFGPGTRLTVL.